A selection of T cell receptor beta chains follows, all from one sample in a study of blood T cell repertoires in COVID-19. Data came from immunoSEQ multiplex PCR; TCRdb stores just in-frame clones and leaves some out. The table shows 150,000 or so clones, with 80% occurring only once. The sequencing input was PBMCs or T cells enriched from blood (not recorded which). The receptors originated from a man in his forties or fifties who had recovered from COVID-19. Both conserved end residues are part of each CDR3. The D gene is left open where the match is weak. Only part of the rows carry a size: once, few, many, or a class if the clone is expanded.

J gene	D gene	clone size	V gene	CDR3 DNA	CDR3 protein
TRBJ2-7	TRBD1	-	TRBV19	TGTGCCAGTAGTTGGGGGGACAGGGGTTCCTACGAGCAGTACTTC	CASSWGDRGSYEQYF
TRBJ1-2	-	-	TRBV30	TGTGCCTGGAGTCCCCTCGCGCAGGGGAACTATGGCTACACCTTC	CAWSPLAQGNYGYTF
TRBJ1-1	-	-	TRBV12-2	TGTGCAAGTCGCTTAGACGGGGAGCGGACTGAAGCTTTCTTT	CASRLDGERTEAFF
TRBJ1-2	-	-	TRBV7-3	TGTGCCAGCAGCCAAGACAGGTTCTATGGCTACACCTTC	CASSQDRFYGYTF
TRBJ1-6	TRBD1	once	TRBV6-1	TGTGCCAGCAGTGGCAGGGCAGGGGGAGCCTATAATTCACCCCTCCACTTT	CASSGRAGGAYNSPLHF
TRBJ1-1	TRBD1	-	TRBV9	TGTGCCAGCAGCGTAGGGACAGGGACGAACACTGAAGCTTTCTTT	CASSVGTGTNTEAFF
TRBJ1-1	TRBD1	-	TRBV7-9	TGTGCCAGCAGCCCGGGACAGCCTGGGGTCGCTGAAGCTTTCTTT	CASSPGQPGVAEAFF
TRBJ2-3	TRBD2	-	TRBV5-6	TGTGCCAGCAGCTTGTTAACTGGGGGGGTGACAGATACGCAGTATTTT	CASSLLTGGVTDTQYF
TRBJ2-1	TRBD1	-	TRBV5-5	TGTGCCAGCAGCTTGGCCGGGACAGGGTACAATGAGCAGTTCTTC	CASSLAGTGYNEQFF
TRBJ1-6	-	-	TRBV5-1	TGCGCCAGCAGCCTAAACAGGGAGTTGGCTTATTCACCCCTCCACTTT	CASSLNRELAYSPLHF
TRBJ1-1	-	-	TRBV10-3	TGTGCCATCAGTGGAGGTACTGAAGCTTTCTTT	CAISGGTEAFF
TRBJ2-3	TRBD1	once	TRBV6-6	TGTGCCAGCAGTCCTTCACAGGGGTTGAGGTCGGCAGATACGCAGTATTTT	CASSPSQGLRSADTQYF
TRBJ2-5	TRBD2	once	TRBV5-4	TGTGCCAGCAGCCCTAGCGGGGGGGCCGGTGAGACCCAGTACTTC	CASSPSGGAGETQYF
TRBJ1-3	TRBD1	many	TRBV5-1	TGCGCCAGCAGCTTGGATGGACAGGGACGAAACACCATATATTTT	CASSLDGQGRNTIYF
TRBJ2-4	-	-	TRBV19	TGTGCCAGTCGCGAGAAGGCCAAAAACATTCAGTACTTC	CASREKAKNIQYF
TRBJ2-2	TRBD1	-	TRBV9	TGTGCCAGCAGCGTAGATGACAGGGGGGGCACCGGGGAGCTGTTTTTT	CASSVDDRGGTGELFF
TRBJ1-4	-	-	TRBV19	TGTGCCTCCCGGGGGGGCACCATGGATGAAAAACTGTTTTTT	CASRGGTMDEKLFF
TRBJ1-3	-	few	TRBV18	TGTGCCAGCTCACCCTCGGGAGGAAACACCATATATTTT	CASSPSGGNTIYF
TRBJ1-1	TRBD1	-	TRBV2	TGTGCCAGCGGCCAACCCGGACAGGGGAACACTGAAGCTTTCTTT	CASGQPGQGNTEAFF
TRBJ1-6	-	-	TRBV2	TGTGCCAGCAGTGAGGGCGGGAGCTCCTATAATTCACCCCTCCACTTT	CASSEGGSSYNSPLHF
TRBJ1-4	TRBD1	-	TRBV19	TGTGCCAGCAACTACAGGGGTCATGAAAAACTGTTTTTT	CASNYRGHEKLFF
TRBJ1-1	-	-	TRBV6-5	TGTGCCAGCGGGAAGACAGTGAACACTGAAGCTTTCTTT	CASGKTVNTEAFF
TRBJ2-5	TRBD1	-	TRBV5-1	TGCGCCAGCAGCTTGTACACAGGGGTGGGAGAGACCCAGTACTTC	CASSLYTGVGETQYF
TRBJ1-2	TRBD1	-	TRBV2	TGTGCCAGCAGTTCCTCAGGACAGGAGAACTATGGCTACACCTTC	CASSSSGQENYGYTF
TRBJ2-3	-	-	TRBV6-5	TGTGCCAGCAGTTGGCCCACCGGGGGGCTCACAGATACGCAGTATTTT	CASSWPTGGLTDTQYF
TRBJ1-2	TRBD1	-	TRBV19	TGTGCCAGTACCACAGGGGTCGGGAGCTATGGCTACACCTTC	CASTTGVGSYGYTF
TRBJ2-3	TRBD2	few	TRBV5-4	TGTGCCAGCAGCTCACTAGCGGGGGGGCCCACAGATACGCAGTATTTT	CASSSLAGGPTDTQYF
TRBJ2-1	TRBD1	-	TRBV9	TGTGCCAGCAGCGTAGGGGCGACCGGGACAGGACCGAGGCACAATGAGCAGTTCTTC	CASSVGATGTGPRHNEQFF
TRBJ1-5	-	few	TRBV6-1	TGTGCCAGCAGTGCGAGGGCCAGGGGCATCAATCAGCCCCAGCATTTT	CASSARARGINQPQHF
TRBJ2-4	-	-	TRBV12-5	TGTGCTAGTGGTCTAAACATTCAGTACTTC	CASGLNIQYF
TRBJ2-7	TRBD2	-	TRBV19	TGTGCCAGTAGTTCGACTAGCGGAGAGACCTACGAGCAGTACTTC	CASSSTSGETYEQYF
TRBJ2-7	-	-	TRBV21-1	TGTGCCAGCACCTCTCTCCGCCGGGACAGACTCTCCTACGAGCAGTACTTC	CASTSLRRDRLSYEQYF
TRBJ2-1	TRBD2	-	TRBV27	TGTGCCAGCAGTTTATCGTGGGGCCAGGGATTAGCGGGGGGATCCAATGAGCAGTTCTTC	CASSLSWGQGLAGGSNEQFF
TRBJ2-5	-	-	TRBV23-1	TGCGCCAGCAGTCAATCGAAGCGGACAGTCCAAGAGACCCAGTACTTC	CASSQSKRTVQETQYF
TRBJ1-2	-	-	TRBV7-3	TGTGCCAGCAGCGTCGTTGCGGGGGCCAACTATGGCTACACCTTC	CASSVVAGANYGYTF
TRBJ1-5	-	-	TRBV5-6	TGTGCCAGCAGCTTGACTAATCAGCCCCAGCATTTT	CASSLTNQPQHF
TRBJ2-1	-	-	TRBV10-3	TGTGCCATCAGTGAGTATAGTGAATACTACAATGAGCAGTTCTTC	CAISEYSEYYNEQFF
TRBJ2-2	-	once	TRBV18	TGTGCCAGCTCACCAACAGGTTCGAACACCGGGGAGCTGTTTTTT	CASSPTGSNTGELFF
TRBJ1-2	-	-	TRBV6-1	TGTGCCAGCAGTGAAGCGAAGGTCAGGGGCTATGGCTACACCTTC	CASSEAKVRGYGYTF
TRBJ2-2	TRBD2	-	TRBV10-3	TGTGCCATCGGCCGCTCTAGGACTAGCGGGGTCACCGGGGAGCTGTTTTTT	CAIGRSRTSGVTGELFF